This entry lists 8 T cell receptor beta chains sequenced from one sample in a study of cytomegalovirus exposure and HLA in healthy donors. Primers for the PCR totalled 60 Vbeta and 13 Jbeta. Produced via immunoSEQ multiplex PCR; TCRdb's table is partial and in-frame only. This listing includes 150,000 to 200,000 clones. The sample was PBMCs. These receptor sequences come from a woman under 30 in good health and CMV-seropositive.

The rearrangement links TRBV11-3 to TRBJ1-4; TRBD1 matches at 7 bases. V was clipped by 1 base and J by 4 bases; unmatched bases: 3. The CDR3 covers 15 residues. In germline, CDR1 is SGHNT, CDR2 YENEEA. In nucleotides, the CDR3 is TGTGCCAGCAGCTTAGCAGGACAGGTTAATGAAAAACTGTTTTTT. Residues: CASSLAGQVNEKLFF.

The genes are TRBV30 and TRBJ2-1; TRBD1 matches at 7 bases. After removal of 0 bases from V and 2 bases from J, the junction contained 1 base not matched to a gene. Germline V gene lookup returns CDR1 GTSNPN and CDR2 SVGIG (reference sequence). The length of the CDR3 is 14 residues. In DNA form, the CDR3 reads TGTGCCTGGAGTGTAGGGACAGCCTACAATGAGCAGTTCTTC. Its translation is CAWSVGTAYNEQFF.

The chain links TRBV2 to TRBJ2-7, with a tentative D call TRBD1 (6 bases). The CDR3 runs to 12 residues. Germline V gene lookup returns CDR1 SNHLY and CDR2 FYNNEI. V was pared by 7 bases and J by 3 bases, with 10 bases between. The CDR3 nucleotides read TGTGCCAGCACTTCGGACAGCTACGAGCAGTACTTC. This encodes CASTSDSYEQYF.

J is TRBJ1-1 and V is TRBV6-1; 8 bases agree with TRBD1. V lost 4 bases and J lost 1; bases outside the gene matches: 2. Germline CDR1 reads MNHNS; CDR2 reads SASEGT. The CDR3 runs to 14 residues. This chain's CDR3 is CASSGTGRNTEAFF. Written as DNA, the CDR3 is TGTGCCAGCAGTGGGACAGGGCGGAACACTGAAGCTTTCTTT.

On this clone: A read error may produce the germline difference seen at one junction end. CDR3 bases: TGTGCCAGCAGCTTAGCGCCGGGACAGGGGAACCTTCGCATCTTC. This translates into CASSLAPGQGNLRIF. The V and J genes are TRBV7-2 and TRBJ1-2; TRBD1 aligns across 10 bases. CDR3 length: 15 amino acids. From germline, CDR1 is SGHTA and CDR2 FQGNSA.

The chain recombines TRBV5-1 with TRBJ2-5; D might be TRBD1 (6 bases). V lost 4 bases, J lost 5 bases, and 18 bases lay in between. CDR3 length equals 15 residues. Germline CDR1 is SGHRS and CDR2 is YFSETQ. In DNA, the CDR3 is TGCGCCAGCAGCCCCCTACAGGGAAGGGGCGAGACCCAGTACTTC. Translated: CASSPLQGRGETQYF. The entire variable domain, with the rest obtained from reference TRBV5-1 and TRBJ2-5, is as follows: KAGVTQTPRYLIKTRGQQVTLSCSPISGHRSVSWYQQTPGQGLQFLFEYFSETQRNKGNFPGRFSGRQFSNSRSEMNVSTLELGDSALYLCASSPLQGRGETQYFGPGTRLLVL.

This chain links TRBV11-3 with TRBJ2-3; a weak D match, TRBD1 (6 bases). This CDR3 region has 13 residues. Germline-derived CDR1 and CDR2 are SGHNT and YENEEA. With 5 bases removed from V and 2 bases from J, the gap between germline ends came to 8 bases. The CDR3: CASSRDNTDTQYF. The CDR3 DNA is TGTGCCAGCAGCCGGGACAACACAGATACGCAGTATTTT.

The chain uses TRBV2 and TRBJ1-2, with D possibly TRBD1 on 6 matching bases. V was pared by 6 bases and J by 2 bases, with 13 bases between. This CDR3 is 14 amino acids long. Germline V gene lookup returns CDR1 SNHLY and CDR2 FYNNEI. CDR3 nucleotides: TGTGCCAGCAGGACGACAGGCTCAAACTATGGCTACACCTTC. Protein sequence: CASRTTGSNYGYTF. Supplemented by reference TRBV2 and TRBJ1-2, the full variable domain reads EPEVTQTPSHQVTQMGQEVILRCVPISNHLYFYWYRQILGQKVEFLVSFYNNEISEKSEIFDDQFSVERPDGSNFTLKIRSTKLEDSAMYFCASRTTGSNYGYTFGSGTRLTVV.